One sample yielded the 14 T cell receptor beta chains listed below, sequenced in a study of blood T cell repertoires in COVID-19. Profiling relied on immunoSEQ multiplex PCR, and the TCRdb table lists in-frame clones only, not all of them. The sample contains 190,000 or so clones, approximately 80% of which appear only once. The sample taken for sequencing was PBMCs or T cells enriched from blood (not recorded which). Source of these receptors: a man in his forties who had recovered from COVID-19.

This clone has just a few counts. The chain is built from TRBV7-9 and TRBJ1-1, with D possibly TRBD1 on 6 matching bases. CDR1 is SEHNR and CDR2 is FQNEAQ in the germline V gene (reference sequence). Deletions cut 4 bases from V and 6 bases from J, with 12 bases between. The CDR3 has 13 residues. Here the CDR3 DNA reads TGTGCCAGCAGCTACACAGGGATACCTGAAGCTTTCTTT. Protein sequence: CASSYTGIPEAFF.

The chain links TRBV6-5 to TRBJ1-5, with TRBD1 matching 7 bases. Unmatched junction bases numbered 8, after V lost 7 bases and J lost 2 bases. Per the germline V gene, CDR1 is MNHEY and CDR2 is SVGAGI. The CDR3 contains 15 residues. The CDR3 DNA follows: TGTGCCAGCACCCATCCCACAGGGGGCAATCAGCCCCAGCATTTT. Amino acids: CASTHPTGGNQPQHF.

This sequence joins TRBV7-3 and TRBJ2-1; 7 positions match TRBD2. With V trimmed by 4 bases and J by 6 bases, 3 bases remained unmatched. The CDR3 runs to 13 residues. In germline, CDR1 is SGHTA, CDR2 FQGTGA. Here the CDR3 DNA reads TGTGCCAGCAGCTCCTCGGGGGGCAATGAGCAGTTCTTC. Translated: CASSSSGGNEQFF.

This chain joins TRBV3-1 (or the pseudogene TRBV3-2) and TRBJ1-2; D is unresolved. Germline CDR1 and CDR2: LGHDT and YNNKEL (reference sequence). The CDR3 covers 12 residues. Trimming pared 1 base from V and 8 bases from J, leaving 8 bases between. CDR3 residues: CASSQGEEGYTF. The CDR3 region has the DNA TGTGCCAGCAGCCAAGGAGAGGAAGGCTACACCTTC.

Concerning this clone: The same CDR3 is also encoded by other DNA sequences in this sample. The chain joins TRBV7-2 to TRBJ1-2, with 10 bases that match TRBD1. The CDR3 covers 14 residues. Germline CDR1 is SGHTA and CDR2 is FQGNSA. The trim removed 5 bases at V and 2 bases at J, leaving 2 bases unmatched. Here the CDR3 DNA reads TGTGCCAGCAGCCCGGGACAGGGGAACTATGGCTACACCTTC. This translates into CASSPGQGNYGYTF.

This clone has just one count. The genes are TRBV2 and TRBJ2-2; 9 bases are a match to TRBD1. Per the germline V gene, CDR1 is SNHLY and CDR2 is FYNNEI. Trimming cost V 5 bases and J 3 bases; bases outside gene matches: 7. The CDR3 runs 16 residues. DNA of the CDR3: TGTGCCAGCAGTTGGGACAGGGAAGGAGACACCGGGGAGCTGTTTTTT. It encodes CASSWDREGDTGELFF.

The V call is TRBV7-2, the J call TRBJ2-5, with D perhaps matching TRBD1 (7 bases). This CDR3 is 15 amino acids long. V lost 5 bases and J lost 5, with 18 bases in between. CDR1 is SGHTA, CDR2 FQGNSA, per germline. The CDR3 region has the DNA TGTGCCAGCAGCCAAGGGGGCGGGGAGTCGGAGACCCAGTACTTC. As protein: CASSQGGGESETQYF. The whole variable domain, remainder taken from reference TRBV7-2 and TRBJ2-5, is GAGVSQSPSNKVTEKGKDVELRCDPISGHTALYWYRQSLGQGLEFLIYFQGNSAPDKSGLPSDRFSAERTGGSVSTLTIQRTQQEDSAVYLCASSQGGGESETQYFGPGTRLLVL.

The rearrangement joins TRBV6-2 or TRBV6-3 to TRBJ2-7; 7 bases agree with TRBD2. From germline, CDR1 is MNHEY and CDR2 SVGEGT. Losses at the gene ends were 0 bases for V and 2 bases for J; bases not matched to a gene: 7. The CDR3 is 16 residues long. Here the CDR3 DNA reads TGTGCCAGCAGTTACTCGAGGCTAGCGGCCGCCTACGAGCAGTACGTC. It is translated as CASSYSRLAAAYEQYV.

Note on this clone: The CDR3 ends on some other residue instead of the conserved phenylalanine or tryptophan, so this is likely a read error. The DNA is omitted, as the CDR3 cannot be located on it reliably, and the CDR3 follows TCRdb's listing. This sequence joins TRBV3-1 (or the pseudogene TRBV3-2) and TRBJ2-7; the table's D call TRBD2 went unverified against the DNA. Per germline, CDR1 LGHDT and CDR2 YNNKEL (reference sequence). The CDR3 numbers 9 amino acids, ends counted. The CDR3 here is CASSSSGVP.

This clone was counted a single time. V is TRBV4-3 and J is TRBJ2-3; 8 bases align to TRBD2. V lost 0 bases to trimming and J lost 2 bases; unmatched junction nucleotides: 10. The CDR3 sequence is 18 residues long. In germline, CDR1 is LGHNA, CDR2 YSLEER. The CDR3, as DNA: TGCGCCAGCAGCCAAGATCCGGCGGGCGGGGGGAACACAGATACGCAGTATTTT. Translation: CASSQDPAGGGNTDTQYF.

This clone was seen only once. The rearrangement links TRBV11-2 to TRBJ1-3; perhaps TRBD1 as D (5 bases). The germline V gene has CDR1 SGHAT and CDR2 FQNNGV. This CDR3 comprises 14 residues. V lost 8 bases and J lost 0, with 11 bases in between. The CDR3 region is CASRDLSSGNTIYF. CDR3 bases: TGTGCCAGCCGGGACTTGAGCTCTGGAAACACCATATATTTT.

The chain combines TRBV7-9 with TRBJ1-2; possibly TRBD1 for D (6 bases). Germline V lookup: CDR1 SEHNR, CDR2 FQNEAQ (reference sequence). CDR3 length: 16 residues. Trimming pared 3 bases from V and 3 bases from J, leaving 17 bases between. CDR3 DNA sequence: TGTGCCAGCAGCTTTTCGATCAGGGGTGTCGACTATGGCTACACCTTC. Amino acids: CASSFSIRGVDYGYTF.

The genes are TRBV2 and TRBJ2-5, with D uncertain. This CDR3 is built from 10 residues. Trimming removed 7 bases from V and 4 bases from J, with 4 bases in between. Germline V gene lookup returns CDR1 SNHLY and CDR2 FYNNEI. CDR3 bases: TGTGCCAGCAATATAGAGACCCAGTACTTC. It specifies CASNIETQYF.

The V and J genes are TRBV21-1 and TRBJ2-4; TRBD1 is taken as the D call from the table, unchecked against the DNA. TRBV21-1 is a listed pseudogene. The CDR3 is 15 residues long. CDR3 in amino acids: CASAGRGRPKNIQYF. CDR3 DNA: TGTGCCAGCGCGGGCAGGGGGCGGCCCAAAAACATTCAGTACTTC.